This is a list of T cell receptor beta chains from one sample in a study of T cells expressing NK-cell markers. TCRdb re-called the 5' RACE reads and gives one entry per CDR3 protein, without DNA. Its clone listing holds around 470,000 distinct CDR3 sequences. Sequencing was carried out using blood T cells: a sorted CD56 or NKG2C T cell subset, CD4+ or CD8+ T cells, or bulk PBMC T cells (not recorded which). The receptors derive from a woman aged 50 to 60 in good health. CDR3s include the opening cysteine and the closing phenylalanine or tryptophan. Each record gives: J gene, V gene, CDR3 protein.

j_call: TRBJ1-5
v_call: TRBV29-1
cdr3_aa: CSVSGGINQPQHF

j_call: TRBJ2-2
v_call: TRBV18
cdr3_aa: CASSPGDRDAGELFF

j_call: TRBJ2-1
v_call: TRBV3-1
cdr3_aa: CASSQERLPGLAGAGQFF

j_call: TRBJ2-5
v_call: TRBV21-1
cdr3_aa: CASTPLGGRQETQYF

j_call: TRBJ2-7
v_call: TRBV20-1
cdr3_aa: CSARGASYEQYF

j_call: TRBJ1-1
v_call: TRBV5-1
cdr3_aa: CASSLDGGSGTEAFF

j_call: TRBJ2-5
v_call: TRBV18
cdr3_aa: CASRRNETQYF

j_call: TRBJ2-5
v_call: TRBV12-3/TRBV12-4
cdr3_aa: CASSAMIAGGQETQYF

j_call: TRBJ2-2
v_call: TRBV29-1
cdr3_aa: CSVTRAGGRELFF

j_call: TRBJ2-4
v_call: TRBV6-5
cdr3_aa: CASPTPGWILAKNIQYF

j_call: TRBJ2-1
v_call: TRBV5-1
cdr3_aa: CASSLSEATSYNEQFF

j_call: TRBJ2-3
v_call: TRBV5-1
cdr3_aa: CASSSDQGNTDTQYF

j_call: TRBJ2-4
v_call: TRBV14
cdr3_aa: CASSPTDWGKNIQYF

j_call: TRBJ2-4
v_call: TRBV3-1
cdr3_aa: CASSQGDRQINIQYF

j_call: TRBJ2-5
v_call: TRBV2
cdr3_aa: CASNSAQETQYF

j_call: TRBJ2-1
v_call: TRBV28
cdr3_aa: CASSLRWNEQFF

j_call: TRBJ2-7
v_call: TRBV12-3/TRBV12-4
cdr3_aa: CASRSDRTYEQYF

j_call: TRBJ2-1
v_call: TRBV6-1
cdr3_aa: CASTSGTPGGYEQFF

j_call: TRBJ1-6
v_call: TRBV6-5
cdr3_aa: CASRAAAGASPLHF

j_call: TRBJ2-7
v_call: TRBV4-1
cdr3_aa: CASSQQSESYEQYF

j_call: TRBJ2-3
v_call: TRBV2
cdr3_aa: CARATGTTDTQYF

j_call: TRBJ1-1
v_call: TRBV6-2/TRBV6-3
cdr3_aa: CASSYSVGGIRTEAFF

j_call: TRBJ1-1
v_call: TRBV3-1
cdr3_aa: CASSQQVSAEAFF

j_call: TRBJ1-1
v_call: TRBV15
cdr3_aa: CATSGVNTEAFF

j_call: TRBJ2-1
v_call: TRBV7-7
cdr3_aa: CARGPPNEQFF

j_call: TRBJ2-1
v_call: TRBV20-1
cdr3_aa: CSALTSGTMNEQFF

j_call: TRBJ2-2
v_call: TRBV12-3/TRBV12-4
cdr3_aa: CASSLGSGFDTGELFF

j_call: TRBJ2-4
v_call: TRBV4-2
cdr3_aa: CASSLAGGDLAKNIQYF

j_call: TRBJ2-5
v_call: TRBV29-1
cdr3_aa: CSVGSQHGRSQYF

j_call: TRBJ2-3
v_call: TRBV2
cdr3_aa: CASGDLRQGATYF

j_call: TRBJ2-3
v_call: TRBV5-5
cdr3_aa: CASSLMSGVTDTQYF

j_call: TRBJ1-1
v_call: TRBV6-6
cdr3_aa: CASSNLGQGNTEAFF

j_call: TRBJ2-3
v_call: TRBV29-1
cdr3_aa: CSVIGAGGGSPTDTQYF

j_call: TRBJ2-1
v_call: TRBV2
cdr3_aa: CAINRVDWSNEQFF

j_call: TRBJ2-7
v_call: TRBV12-3/TRBV12-4
cdr3_aa: CATGGQLYEQYF

j_call: TRBJ1-4
v_call: TRBV12-3/TRBV12-4
cdr3_aa: CASRPWSEAKKLFF

j_call: TRBJ1-2
v_call: TRBV12-3/TRBV12-4
cdr3_aa: CASSPTGTREGYTF

j_call: TRBJ2-2
v_call: TRBV29-1
cdr3_aa: CSAWTAGELFF

j_call: TRBJ1-1
v_call: TRBV3-1
cdr3_aa: CASSYRGGDEAFF

j_call: TRBJ2-3
v_call: TRBV7-2
cdr3_aa: CASTKLPSTDTQYF

j_call: TRBJ2-7
v_call: TRBV4-1
cdr3_aa: CASSQESTGSYEQYF

j_call: TRBJ1-3
v_call: TRBV4-1
cdr3_aa: CASSQVGNTIYF

j_call: TRBJ2-7
v_call: TRBV4-1
cdr3_aa: CASSRFSSGQYEQYF

j_call: TRBJ2-1
v_call: TRBV6-5
cdr3_aa: CASSHNLGLAGNEQFF

j_call: TRBJ2-3
v_call: TRBV19
cdr3_aa: CASSTGGLAGDTQYF

j_call: TRBJ1-5
v_call: TRBV7-8
cdr3_aa: CASSLLSQNGPQHF

j_call: TRBJ2-5
v_call: TRBV3-1
cdr3_aa: CASSQRGLETQYF

j_call: TRBJ1-6
v_call: TRBV27
cdr3_aa: CASSFPESPLHF

j_call: TRBJ2-5
v_call: TRBV12-3/TRBV12-4
cdr3_aa: CASITRDNKETQYF

j_call: TRBJ2-5
v_call: TRBV2
cdr3_aa: CASPNSHGLAGVETQYF